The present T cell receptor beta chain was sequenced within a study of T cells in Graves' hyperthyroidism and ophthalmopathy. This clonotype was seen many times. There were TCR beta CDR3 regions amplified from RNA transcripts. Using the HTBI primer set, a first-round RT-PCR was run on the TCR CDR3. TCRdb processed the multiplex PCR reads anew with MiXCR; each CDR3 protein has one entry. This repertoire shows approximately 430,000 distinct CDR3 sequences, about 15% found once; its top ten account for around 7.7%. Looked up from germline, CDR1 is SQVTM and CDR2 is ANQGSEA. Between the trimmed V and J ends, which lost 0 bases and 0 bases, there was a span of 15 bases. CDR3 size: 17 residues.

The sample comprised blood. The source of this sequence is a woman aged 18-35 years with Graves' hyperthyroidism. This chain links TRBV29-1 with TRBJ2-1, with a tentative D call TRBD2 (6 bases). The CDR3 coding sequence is TGCAGCGTTGAAGATCTGGAGGGTCGAAGCTCCTACAATGAGCAGTTCTTC. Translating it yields CSVEDLEGRSSYNEQFF.